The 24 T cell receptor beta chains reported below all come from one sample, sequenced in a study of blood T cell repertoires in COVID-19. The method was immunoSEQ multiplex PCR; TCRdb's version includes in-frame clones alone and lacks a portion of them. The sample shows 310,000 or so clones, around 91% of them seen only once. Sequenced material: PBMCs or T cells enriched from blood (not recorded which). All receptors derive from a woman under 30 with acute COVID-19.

Here the CDR3 reads CASSIRLGGTYNEQFF. The CDR3 DNA reads TGTGCCAGTAGTATCCGCCTCGGGGGGACCTACAATGAGCAGTTCTTC. The rearrangement links TRBV19 to TRBJ2-1, with 7 bases fitting TRBD2. CDR3 size: 16 residues. V trimming: 3 bases; J trimming: 2 bases; junction bases outside the gene matches: 7. CDR1 is LNHDA and CDR2 is SQIVND in the germline V gene (reference sequence).

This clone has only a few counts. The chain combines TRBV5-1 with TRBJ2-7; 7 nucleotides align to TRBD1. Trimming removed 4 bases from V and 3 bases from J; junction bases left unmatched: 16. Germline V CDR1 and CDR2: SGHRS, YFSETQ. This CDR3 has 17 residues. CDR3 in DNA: TGCGCCAGCAGCGTAGGGGTCACAGGGGTTATCAGCTACGAGCAGTACTTC. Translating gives CASSVGVTGVISYEQYF.

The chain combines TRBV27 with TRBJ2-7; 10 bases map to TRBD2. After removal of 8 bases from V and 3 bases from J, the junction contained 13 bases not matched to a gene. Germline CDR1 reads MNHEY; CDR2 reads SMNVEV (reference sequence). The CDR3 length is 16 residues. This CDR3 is CASAVAGGPEGYEQYF. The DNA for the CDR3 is TGTGCCAGCGCGGTAGCGGGAGGTCCCGAGGGCTACGAGCAGTACTTC.

In nucleotides, the CDR3 is TGTGCCAGTAGTCCCACCCCGACAGGGGACGGCACAGATACGCAGTATTTT. The encoded protein is CASSPTPTGDGTDTQYF. The chain employs TRBV19 and TRBJ2-3, with 8 bases identical to TRBD1. The CDR3 length is 17 residues. Germline V gene sequence: CDR1 LNHDA, CDR2 SQIVND (reference sequence). Losses at the gene ends were 5 bases for V and 1 base for J; bases not matched to a gene: 11.

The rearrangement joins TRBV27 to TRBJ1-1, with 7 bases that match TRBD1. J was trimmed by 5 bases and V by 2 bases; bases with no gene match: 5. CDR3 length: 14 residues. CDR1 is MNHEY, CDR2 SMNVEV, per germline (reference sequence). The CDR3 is CASSLTGVGTEAFF. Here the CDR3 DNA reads TGTGCCAGCAGTTTAACAGGGGTGGGTACTGAAGCTTTCTTT.

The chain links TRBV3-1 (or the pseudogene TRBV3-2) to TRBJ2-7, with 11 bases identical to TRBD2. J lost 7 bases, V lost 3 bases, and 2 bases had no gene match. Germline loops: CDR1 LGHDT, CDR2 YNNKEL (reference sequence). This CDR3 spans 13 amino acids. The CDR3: CASSQGLAAEQYF. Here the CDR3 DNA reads TGTGCCAGCAGCCAGGGACTAGCGGCGGAGCAGTACTTC.

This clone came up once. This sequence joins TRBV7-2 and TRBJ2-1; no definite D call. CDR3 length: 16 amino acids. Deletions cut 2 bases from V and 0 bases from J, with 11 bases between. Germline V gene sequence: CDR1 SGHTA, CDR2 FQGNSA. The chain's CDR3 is CASSLRSASSYNEQFF. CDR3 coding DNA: TGTGCCAGCAGCTTAAGGAGCGCGAGCTCCTACAATGAGCAGTTCTTC.

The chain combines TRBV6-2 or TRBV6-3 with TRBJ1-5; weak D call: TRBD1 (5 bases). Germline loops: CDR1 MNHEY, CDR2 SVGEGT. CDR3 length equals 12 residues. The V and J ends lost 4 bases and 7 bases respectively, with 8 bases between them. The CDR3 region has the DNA TGTGCCAGCAGTTTCCAGGGCCAGCCCCAGCATTTT. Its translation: CASSFQGQPQHF.

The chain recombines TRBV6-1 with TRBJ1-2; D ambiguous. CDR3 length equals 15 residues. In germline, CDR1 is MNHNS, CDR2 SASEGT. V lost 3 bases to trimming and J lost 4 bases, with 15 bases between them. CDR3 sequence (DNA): TGTGCCAGCAGTGAGCGGGCCAGACCGCTCTATGGCTACACCTTC. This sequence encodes CASSERARPLYGYTF.

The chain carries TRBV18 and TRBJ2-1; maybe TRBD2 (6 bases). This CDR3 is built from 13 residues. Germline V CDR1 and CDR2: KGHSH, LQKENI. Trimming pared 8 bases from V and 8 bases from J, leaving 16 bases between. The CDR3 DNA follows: TGTGCCAGCCGCGGGACGGGGTGGGATGAGCAGTTCTTC. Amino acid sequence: CASRGTGWDEQFF.

The CDR3 spells CASSSQMGAKAYEQYF. Written as DNA, the CDR3 is TGTGCCAGCAGCTCTCAGATGGGAGCTAAGGCCTACGAGCAGTACTTC. This chain links TRBV7-8 with TRBJ2-7; tentatively, D is TRBD2 (5 bases). Germline V gives CDR1 SGHVS, CDR2 FQNEAQ. V was shortened by 4 bases and J by 2 bases, with 18 bases between the two germline ends. The CDR3 spans 16 residues.

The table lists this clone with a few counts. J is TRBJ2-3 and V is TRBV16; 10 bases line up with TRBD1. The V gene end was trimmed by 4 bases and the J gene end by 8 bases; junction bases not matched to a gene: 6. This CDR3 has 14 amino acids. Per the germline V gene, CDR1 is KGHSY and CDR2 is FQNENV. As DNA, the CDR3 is TGTGCCAGCAGCCTTAGACAGGGGGCCGGTACGCAGTATTTT. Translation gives CASSLRQGAGTQYF.

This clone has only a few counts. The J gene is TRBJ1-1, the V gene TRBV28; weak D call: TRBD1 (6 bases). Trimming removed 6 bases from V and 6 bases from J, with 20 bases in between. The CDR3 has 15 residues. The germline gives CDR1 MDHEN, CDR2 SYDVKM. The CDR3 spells CASSSPQGSGAEAFF. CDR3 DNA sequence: TGTGCCAGCAGCAGCCCCCAGGGGTCTGGGGCTGAAGCTTTCTTT. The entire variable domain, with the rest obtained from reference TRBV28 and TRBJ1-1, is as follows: DVKVTQSSRYLVKRTGEKVFLECVQDMDHENMFWYRQDPGLGLRLIYFSYDVKMKEKGDIPEGYSVSREKKERFSLILESASTNQTSMYLCASSSPQGSGAEAFFGQGTRLTVV.

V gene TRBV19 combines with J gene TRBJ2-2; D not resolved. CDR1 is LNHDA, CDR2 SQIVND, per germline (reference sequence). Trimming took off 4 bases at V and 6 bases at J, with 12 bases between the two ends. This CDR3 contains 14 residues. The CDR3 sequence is CASSTALSAGELFF. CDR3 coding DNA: TGTGCCAGTAGTACCGCCCTTTCGGCCGGGGAGCTGTTTTTT.

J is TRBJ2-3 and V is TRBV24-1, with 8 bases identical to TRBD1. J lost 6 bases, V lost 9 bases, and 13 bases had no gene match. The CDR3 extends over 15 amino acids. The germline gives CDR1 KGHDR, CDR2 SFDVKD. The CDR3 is CATSTRAGGKDTQYF. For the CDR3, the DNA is TGTGCCACCTCCACCCGGGCAGGGGGCAAGGATACGCAGTATTTT.

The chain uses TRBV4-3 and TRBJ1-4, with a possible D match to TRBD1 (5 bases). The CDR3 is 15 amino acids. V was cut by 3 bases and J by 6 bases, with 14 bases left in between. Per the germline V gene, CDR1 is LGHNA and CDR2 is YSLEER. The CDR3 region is CASSHVQGMDEKLFF. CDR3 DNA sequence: TGCGCCAGCAGCCACGTCCAGGGTATGGATGAAAAACTGTTTTTT.

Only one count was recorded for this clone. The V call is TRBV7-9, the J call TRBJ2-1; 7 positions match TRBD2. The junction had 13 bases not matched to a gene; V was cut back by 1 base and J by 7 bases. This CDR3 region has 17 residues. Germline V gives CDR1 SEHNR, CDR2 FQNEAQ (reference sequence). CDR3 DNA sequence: TGTGCCAGCAGCTTAGAATCATCTAGCGGAGCCTCTAATGAGCAGTTCTTC. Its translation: CASSLESSSGASNEQFF.

The CDR3 is CSVIPRTGLPSTEAFF. The CDR3 DNA sequence: TGCAGCGTTATTCCTCGGACAGGGTTACCGAGCACTGAAGCTTTCTTT. The chain carries TRBV29-1 and TRBJ1-1, with TRBD1 identical over 8 bases. The CDR3 loop spans 16 amino acids. Germline V CDR1 and CDR2: SQVTM, ANQGSEA. V dropped 5 bases and J dropped 4; count of bases not matched to a gene: 15.

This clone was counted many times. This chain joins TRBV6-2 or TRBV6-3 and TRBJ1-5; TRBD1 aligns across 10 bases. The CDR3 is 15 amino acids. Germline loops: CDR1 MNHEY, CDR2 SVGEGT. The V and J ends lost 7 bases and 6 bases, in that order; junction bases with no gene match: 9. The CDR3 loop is CASTPGTGEAQPQHF. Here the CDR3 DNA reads TGTGCCAGCACCCCGGGGACAGGGGAAGCTCAGCCCCAGCATTTT.

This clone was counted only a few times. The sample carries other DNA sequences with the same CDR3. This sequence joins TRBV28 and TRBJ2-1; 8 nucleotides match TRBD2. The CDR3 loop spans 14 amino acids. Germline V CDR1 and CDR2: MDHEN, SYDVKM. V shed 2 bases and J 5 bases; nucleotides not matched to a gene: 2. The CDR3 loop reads CASSLAGGNNEQFF. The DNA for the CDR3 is TGTGCCAGCAGTTTAGCGGGAGGAAACAATGAGCAGTTCTTC.

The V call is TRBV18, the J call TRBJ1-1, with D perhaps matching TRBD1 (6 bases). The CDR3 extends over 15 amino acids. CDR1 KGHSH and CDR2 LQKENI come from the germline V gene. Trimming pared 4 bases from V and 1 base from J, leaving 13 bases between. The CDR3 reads CASSHLQGRNTEAFF. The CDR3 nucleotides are TGTGCCAGCTCACACCTACAGGGCCGGAACACTGAAGCTTTCTTT.

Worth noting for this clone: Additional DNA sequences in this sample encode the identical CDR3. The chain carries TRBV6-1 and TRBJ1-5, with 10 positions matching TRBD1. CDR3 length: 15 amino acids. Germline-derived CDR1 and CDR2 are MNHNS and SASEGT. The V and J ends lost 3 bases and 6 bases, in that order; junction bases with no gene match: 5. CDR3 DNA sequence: TGTGCCAGCAGTGATCGCGACAGGGGGCTTCAGCCCCAGCATTTT. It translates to CASSDRDRGLQPQHF.

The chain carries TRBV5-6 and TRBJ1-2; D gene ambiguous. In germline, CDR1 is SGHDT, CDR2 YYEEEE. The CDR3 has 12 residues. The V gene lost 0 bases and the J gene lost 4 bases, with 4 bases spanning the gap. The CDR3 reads CASSLDGYGYTF. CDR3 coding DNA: TGTGCCAGCAGCTTGGACGGCTATGGCTACACCTTC.

DNA for the CDR3: TGTGCCACCAGCAGAGGAGGGGGGGCCGAGCGGGAGACCCAGTACTTC. Its translation: CATSRGGGAERETQYF. The chain links TRBV15 to TRBJ2-5; maybe TRBD2 (7 bases). Germline V lookup: CDR1 LNHNV, CDR2 YYDKDF (reference sequence). Deletions cut 1 base from V and 5 bases from J, with 17 bases between. The CDR3 contains 16 residues. The whole variable domain, filled in from reference TRBV15 and TRBJ2-5, reads DAMVIQNPRYQVTQFGKPVTLSCSQTLNHNVMYWYQQKSSQAPKLLFHYYDKDFNNEADTPDNFQSRRPNTSFCFLDIRSPGLGDTAMYLCATSRGGGAERETQYFGPGTRLLVL.